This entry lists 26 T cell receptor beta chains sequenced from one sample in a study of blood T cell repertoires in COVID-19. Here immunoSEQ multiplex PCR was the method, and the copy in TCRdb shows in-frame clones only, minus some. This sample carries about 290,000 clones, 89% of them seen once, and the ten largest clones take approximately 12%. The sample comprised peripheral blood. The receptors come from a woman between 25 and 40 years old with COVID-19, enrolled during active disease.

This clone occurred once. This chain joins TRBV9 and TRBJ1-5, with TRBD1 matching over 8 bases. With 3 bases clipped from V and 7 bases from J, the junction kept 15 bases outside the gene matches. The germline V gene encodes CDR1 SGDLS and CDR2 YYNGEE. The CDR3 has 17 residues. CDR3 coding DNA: TGTGCCAGCAGCGGAGGTACAGGGGGAGGATTTGGGCAGCCCCAGCATTTT. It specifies CASSGGTGGGFGQPQHF.

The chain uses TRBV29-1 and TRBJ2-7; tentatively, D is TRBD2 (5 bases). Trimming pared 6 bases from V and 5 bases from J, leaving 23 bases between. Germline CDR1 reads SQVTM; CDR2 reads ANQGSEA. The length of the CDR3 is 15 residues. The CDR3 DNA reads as TGCAGCGTAGCCCCGAGGGCTTCCTCCCCCAACGAGCAGTACTTC. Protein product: CSVAPRASSPNEQYF.

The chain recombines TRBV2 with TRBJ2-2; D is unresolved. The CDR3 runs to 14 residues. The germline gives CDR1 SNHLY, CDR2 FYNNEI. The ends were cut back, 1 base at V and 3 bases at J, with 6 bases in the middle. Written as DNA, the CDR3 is TGTGCCAGCAGTGAAGTGGGCGACACCGGGGAGCTGTTTTTT. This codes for CASSEVGDTGELFF.

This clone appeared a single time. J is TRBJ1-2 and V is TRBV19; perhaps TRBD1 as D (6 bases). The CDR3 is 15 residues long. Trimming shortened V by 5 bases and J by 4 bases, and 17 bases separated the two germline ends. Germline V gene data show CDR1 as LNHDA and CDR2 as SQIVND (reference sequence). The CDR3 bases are TGTGCCAGTAGTCCATTTTTAGGGACACCCTATGGCTACACCTTC. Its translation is CASSPFLGTPYGYTF.

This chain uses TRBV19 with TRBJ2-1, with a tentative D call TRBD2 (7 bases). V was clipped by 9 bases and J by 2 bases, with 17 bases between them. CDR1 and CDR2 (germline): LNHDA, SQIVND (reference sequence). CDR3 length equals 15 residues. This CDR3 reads CASTDGGQPYNEQFF. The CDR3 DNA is TGTGCCAGCACCGACGGGGGGCAGCCCTACAATGAGCAGTTCTTC.

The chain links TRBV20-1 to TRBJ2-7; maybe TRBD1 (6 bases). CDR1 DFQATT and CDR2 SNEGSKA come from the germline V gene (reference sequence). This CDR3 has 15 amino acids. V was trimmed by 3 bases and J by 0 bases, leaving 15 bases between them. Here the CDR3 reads CSASKPARGSYEQYF. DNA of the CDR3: TGCAGTGCTAGTAAACCCGCCAGGGGCTCCTACGAGCAGTACTTC.

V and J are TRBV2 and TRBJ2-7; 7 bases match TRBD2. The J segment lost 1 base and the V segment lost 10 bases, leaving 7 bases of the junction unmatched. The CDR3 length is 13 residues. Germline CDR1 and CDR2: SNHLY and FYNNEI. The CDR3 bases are TGTGCCACCTGGGACTACCAGTCCTACGAGCAGTACTTC. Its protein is CATWDYQSYEQYF.

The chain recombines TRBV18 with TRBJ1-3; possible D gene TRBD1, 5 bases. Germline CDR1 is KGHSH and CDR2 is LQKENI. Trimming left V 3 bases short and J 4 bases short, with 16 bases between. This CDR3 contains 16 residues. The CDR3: CASSPTTAGGGNTIYF. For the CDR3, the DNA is TGTGCCAGCTCACCGACGACAGCCGGAGGGGGAAACACCATATATTTT.

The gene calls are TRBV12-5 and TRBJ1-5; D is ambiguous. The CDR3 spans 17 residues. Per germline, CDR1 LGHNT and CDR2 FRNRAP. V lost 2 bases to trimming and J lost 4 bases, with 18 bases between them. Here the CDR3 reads CASGLFRGLLGNQPQHF. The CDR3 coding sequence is TGTGCTAGTGGTTTGTTCCGAGGACTGTTGGGGAATCAGCCCCAGCATTTT. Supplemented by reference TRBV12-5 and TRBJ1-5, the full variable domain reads DARVTQTPRHKVTEMGQEVTMRCQPILGHNTVFWYRQTMMQGLELLAYFRNRAPLDDSGMPKDRFSAEMPDATLATLKIQPSEPRDSAVYFCASGLFRGLLGNQPQHFGDGTRLSIL.

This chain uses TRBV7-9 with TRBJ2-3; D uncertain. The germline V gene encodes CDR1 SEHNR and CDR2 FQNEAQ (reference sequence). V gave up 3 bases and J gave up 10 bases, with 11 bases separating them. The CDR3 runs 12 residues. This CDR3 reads CASSLSGYAQYF. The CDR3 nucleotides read TGTGCCAGCAGCTTGTCAGGTTACGCGCAGTATTTT.

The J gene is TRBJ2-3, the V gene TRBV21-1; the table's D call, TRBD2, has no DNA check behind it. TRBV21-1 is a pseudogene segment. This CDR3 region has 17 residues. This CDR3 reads CASSLGTSGGDTDTQYF. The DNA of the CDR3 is TGTGCCAGCAGCCTTGGGACTAGCGGGGGTGACACAGATACGCAGTATTTT.

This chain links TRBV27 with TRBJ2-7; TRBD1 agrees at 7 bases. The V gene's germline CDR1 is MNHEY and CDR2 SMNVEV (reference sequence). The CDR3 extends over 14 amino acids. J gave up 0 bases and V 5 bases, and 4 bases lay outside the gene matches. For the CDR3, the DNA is TGTGCCAGCAGTGGGACAGTGGACTCCTACGAGCAGTACTTC. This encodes CASSGTVDSYEQYF.

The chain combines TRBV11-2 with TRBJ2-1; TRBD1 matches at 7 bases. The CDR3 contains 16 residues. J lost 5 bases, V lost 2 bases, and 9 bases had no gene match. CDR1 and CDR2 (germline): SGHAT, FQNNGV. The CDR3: CASSLWGGTANNEQFF. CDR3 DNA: TGTGCCAGCAGCTTATGGGGTGGGACAGCTAACAATGAGCAGTTCTTC.

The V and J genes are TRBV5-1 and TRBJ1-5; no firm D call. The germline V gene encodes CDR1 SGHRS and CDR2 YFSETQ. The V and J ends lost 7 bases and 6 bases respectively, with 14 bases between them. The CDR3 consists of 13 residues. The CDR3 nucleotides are TGCGCCAGCGGTCTTAAAATCGGTCAGCCCCAGCATTTT. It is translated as CASGLKIGQPQHF. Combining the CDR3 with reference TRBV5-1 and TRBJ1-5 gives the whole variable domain KAGVTQTPRYLIKTRGQQVTLSCSPISGHRSVSWYQQTPGQGLQFLFEYFSETQRNKGNFPGRFSGRQFSNSRSEMNVSTLELGDSALYLCASGLKIGQPQHFGDGTRLSIL.

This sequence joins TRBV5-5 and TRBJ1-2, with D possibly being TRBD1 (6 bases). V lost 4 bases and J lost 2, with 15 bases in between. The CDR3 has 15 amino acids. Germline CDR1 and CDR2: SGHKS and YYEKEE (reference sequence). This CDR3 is CASSPSQGVNYGYTF. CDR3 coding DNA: TGTGCCAGCAGCCCTTCACAGGGCGTCAACTATGGCTACACCTTC.

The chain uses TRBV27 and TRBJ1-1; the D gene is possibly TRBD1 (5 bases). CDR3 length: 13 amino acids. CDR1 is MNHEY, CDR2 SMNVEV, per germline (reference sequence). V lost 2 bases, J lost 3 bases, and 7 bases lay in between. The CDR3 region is CASSLGTYTEAFF. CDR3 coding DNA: TGTGCCAGCAGTTTAGGGACTTACACTGAAGCTTTCTTT.

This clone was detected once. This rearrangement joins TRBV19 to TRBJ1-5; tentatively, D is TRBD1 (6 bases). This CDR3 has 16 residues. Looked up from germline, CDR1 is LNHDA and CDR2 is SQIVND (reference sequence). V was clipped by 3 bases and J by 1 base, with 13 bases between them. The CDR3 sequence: CASSITGGQSNQPQHF. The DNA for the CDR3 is TGTGCCAGTAGTATCACCGGGGGGCAAAGCAATCAGCCCCAGCATTTT.

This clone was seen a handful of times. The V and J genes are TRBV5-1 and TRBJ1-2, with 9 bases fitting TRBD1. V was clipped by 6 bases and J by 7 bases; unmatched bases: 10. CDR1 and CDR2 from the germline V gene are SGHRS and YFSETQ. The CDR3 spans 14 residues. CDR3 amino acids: CASTMDRGGFGYTF. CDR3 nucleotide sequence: TGCGCCAGCACGATGGACAGGGGAGGGTTTGGCTACACCTTC.

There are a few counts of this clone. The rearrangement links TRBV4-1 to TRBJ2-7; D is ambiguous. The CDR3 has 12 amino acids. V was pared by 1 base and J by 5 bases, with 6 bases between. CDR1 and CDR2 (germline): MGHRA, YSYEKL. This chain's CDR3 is CASSQGGDEQYF. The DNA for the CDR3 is TGCGCCAGCAGCCAAGGAGGAGACGAGCAGTACTTC.

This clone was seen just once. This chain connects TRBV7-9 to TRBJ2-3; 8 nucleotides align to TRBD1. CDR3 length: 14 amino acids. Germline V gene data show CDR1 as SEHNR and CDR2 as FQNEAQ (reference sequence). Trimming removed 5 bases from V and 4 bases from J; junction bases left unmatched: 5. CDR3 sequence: CASSGDRTSDTQYF. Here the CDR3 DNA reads TGTGCCAGCAGCGGGGACAGGACTTCAGATACGCAGTATTTT.

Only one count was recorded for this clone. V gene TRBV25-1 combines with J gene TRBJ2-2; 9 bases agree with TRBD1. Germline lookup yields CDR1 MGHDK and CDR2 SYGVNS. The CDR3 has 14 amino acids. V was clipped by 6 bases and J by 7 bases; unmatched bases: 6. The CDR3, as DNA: TGTGCCAGCAGAAACACAGGGGGCATCGGGGAGCTGTTTTTT. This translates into CASRNTGGIGELFF.

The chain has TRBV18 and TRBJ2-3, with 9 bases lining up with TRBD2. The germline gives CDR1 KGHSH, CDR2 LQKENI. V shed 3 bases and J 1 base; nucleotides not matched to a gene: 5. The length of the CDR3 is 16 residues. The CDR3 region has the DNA TGTGCCAGCTCACCCCAGACTAGCGGAGGCACAGATACGCAGTATTTT. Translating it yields CASSPQTSGGTDTQYF.

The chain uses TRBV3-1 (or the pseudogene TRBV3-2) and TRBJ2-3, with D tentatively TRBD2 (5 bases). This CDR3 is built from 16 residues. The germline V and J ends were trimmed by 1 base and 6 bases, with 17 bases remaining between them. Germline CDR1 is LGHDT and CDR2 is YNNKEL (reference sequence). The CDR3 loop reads CASSQVASWGSDTQYF. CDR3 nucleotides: TGTGCCAGCAGCCAAGTAGCGTCCTGGGGTTCGGATACGCAGTATTTT.

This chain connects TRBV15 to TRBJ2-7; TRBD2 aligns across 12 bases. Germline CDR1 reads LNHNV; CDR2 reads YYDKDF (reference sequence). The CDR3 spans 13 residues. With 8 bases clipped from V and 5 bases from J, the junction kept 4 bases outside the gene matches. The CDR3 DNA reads TGTGCCACCGGGACTAGCGGGTTCCACGAGCAGTACTTC. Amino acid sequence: CATGTSGFHEQYF.

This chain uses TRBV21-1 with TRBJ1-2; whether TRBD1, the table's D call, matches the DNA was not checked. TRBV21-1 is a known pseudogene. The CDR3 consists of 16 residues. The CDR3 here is CASSGVQGAPDYGYTF. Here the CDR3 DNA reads TGTGCCAGCAGCGGGGTCCAGGGGGCTCCCGACTATGGCTACACCTTC.

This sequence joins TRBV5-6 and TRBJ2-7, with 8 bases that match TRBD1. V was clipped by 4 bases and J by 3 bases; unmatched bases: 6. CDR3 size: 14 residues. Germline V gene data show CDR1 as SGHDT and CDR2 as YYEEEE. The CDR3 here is CASSPGQDNYEQYF. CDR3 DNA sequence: TGTGCCAGCAGCCCGGGACAGGACAACTACGAGCAGTACTTC.